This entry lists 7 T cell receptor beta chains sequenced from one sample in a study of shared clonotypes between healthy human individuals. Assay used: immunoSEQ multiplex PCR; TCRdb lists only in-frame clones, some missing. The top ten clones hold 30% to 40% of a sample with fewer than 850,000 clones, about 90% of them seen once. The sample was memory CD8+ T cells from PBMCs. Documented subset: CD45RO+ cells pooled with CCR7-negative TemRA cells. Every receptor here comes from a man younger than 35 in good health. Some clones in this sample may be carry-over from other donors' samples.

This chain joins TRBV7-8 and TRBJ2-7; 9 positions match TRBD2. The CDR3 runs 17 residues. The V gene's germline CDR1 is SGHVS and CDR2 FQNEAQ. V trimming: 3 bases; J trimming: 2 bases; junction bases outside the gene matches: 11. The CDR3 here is CASSFPPGLAGPYEQYF. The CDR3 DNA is TGTGCCAGCAGCTTTCCCCCGGGGCTAGCGGGGCCCTACGAGCAGTACTTC.

This chain's CDR3 is CSVEYAFF. CDR3 DNA: TGCAGCGTTGAATACGCTTTCTTT. This chain joins TRBV29-1 and TRBJ1-1; the D is unclear. Trimming removed 2 bases from V and 11 bases from J, with 3 bases in between. Germline V gives CDR1 SQVTM, CDR2 ANQGSEA. The CDR3 extends over 8 amino acids.

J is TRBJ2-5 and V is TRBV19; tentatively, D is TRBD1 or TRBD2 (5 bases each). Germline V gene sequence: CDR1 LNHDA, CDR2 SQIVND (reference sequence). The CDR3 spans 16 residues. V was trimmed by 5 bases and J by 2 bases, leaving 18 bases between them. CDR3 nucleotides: TGTGCCAGTAGTCTCCATGGGGGACGGGTACAAGAGACCCAGTACTTC. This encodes CASSLHGGRVQETQYF.

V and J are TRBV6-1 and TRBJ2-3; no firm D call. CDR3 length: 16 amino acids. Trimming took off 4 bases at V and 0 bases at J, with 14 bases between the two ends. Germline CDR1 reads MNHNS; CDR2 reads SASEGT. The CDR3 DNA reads TGTGCCAGCAGTGTATATTTCGGTGGAAGCACAGATACGCAGTATTTT. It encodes CASSVYFGGSTDTQYF.

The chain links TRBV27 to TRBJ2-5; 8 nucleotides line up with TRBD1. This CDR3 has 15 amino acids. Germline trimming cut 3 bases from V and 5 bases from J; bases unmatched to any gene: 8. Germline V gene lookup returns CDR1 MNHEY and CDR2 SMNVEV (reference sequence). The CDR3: CASSLGQGAWETQYF. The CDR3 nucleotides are TGTGCCAGCAGTTTGGGGCAGGGGGCTTGGGAGACCCAGTACTTC.

The CDR3 region is CASRSFSGTEQYF. CDR3 coding DNA: TGTGCCAGCAGAAGCTTTTCGGGTACCGAGCAGTACTTC. The chain joins TRBV27 to TRBJ2-7; unclear D gene. This CDR3 contains 13 residues. The ends were cut back, 6 bases at V and 6 bases at J, with 15 bases in the middle. CDR1 and CDR2 (germline): MNHEY, SMNVEV (reference sequence).

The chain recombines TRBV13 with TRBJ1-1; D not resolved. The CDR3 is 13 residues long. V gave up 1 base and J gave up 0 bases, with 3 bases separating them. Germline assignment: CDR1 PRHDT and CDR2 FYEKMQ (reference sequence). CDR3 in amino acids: CASSLELNTEAFF. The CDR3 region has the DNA TGTGCCAGCAGCTTAGAGTTGAACACTGAAGCTTTCTTT.